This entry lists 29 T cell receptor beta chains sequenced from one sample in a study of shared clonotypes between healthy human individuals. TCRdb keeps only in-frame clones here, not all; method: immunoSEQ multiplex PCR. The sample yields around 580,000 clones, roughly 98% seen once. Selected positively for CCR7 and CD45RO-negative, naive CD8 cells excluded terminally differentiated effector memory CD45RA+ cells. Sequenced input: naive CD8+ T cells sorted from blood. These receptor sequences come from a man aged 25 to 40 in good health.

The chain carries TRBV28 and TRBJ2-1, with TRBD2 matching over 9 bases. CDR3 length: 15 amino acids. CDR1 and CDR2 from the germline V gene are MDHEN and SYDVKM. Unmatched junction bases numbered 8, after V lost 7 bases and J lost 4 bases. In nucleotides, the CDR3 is TGTGCCAGCACCCTACTAGCGGGCTCTTACAATGAGCAGTTCTTC. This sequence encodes CASTLLAGSYNEQFF.

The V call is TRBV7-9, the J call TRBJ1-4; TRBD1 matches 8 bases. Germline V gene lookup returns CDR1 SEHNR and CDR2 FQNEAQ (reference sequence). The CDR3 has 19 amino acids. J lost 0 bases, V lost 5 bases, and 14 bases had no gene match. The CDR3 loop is CASSLDRGFPTTTNEKLFF. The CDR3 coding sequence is TGTGCCAGCAGCCTAGACAGGGGTTTCCCAACAACAACTAATGAAAAACTGTTTTTT.

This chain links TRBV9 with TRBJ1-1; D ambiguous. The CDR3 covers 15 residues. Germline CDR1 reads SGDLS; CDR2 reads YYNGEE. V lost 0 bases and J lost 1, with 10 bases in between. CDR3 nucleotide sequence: TGTGCCAGCAGCGTAGTTGAGGCGCCGAACACTGAAGCTTTCTTT. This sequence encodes CASSVVEAPNTEAFF. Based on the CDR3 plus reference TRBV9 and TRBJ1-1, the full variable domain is DSGVTQTPKHLITATGQRVTLRCSPRSGDLSVYWYQQSLDQGLQFLIQYYNGEERAKGNILERFSAQQFPDLHSELNLSSLELGDSALYFCASSVVEAPNTEAFFGQGTRLTVV.

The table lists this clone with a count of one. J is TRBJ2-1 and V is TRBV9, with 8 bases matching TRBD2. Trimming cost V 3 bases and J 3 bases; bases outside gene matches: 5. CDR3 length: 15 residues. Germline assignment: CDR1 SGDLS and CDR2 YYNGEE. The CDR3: CASSAEREIYNEQFF. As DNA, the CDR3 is TGTGCCAGCAGCGCAGAGCGGGAGATCTACAATGAGCAGTTCTTC.

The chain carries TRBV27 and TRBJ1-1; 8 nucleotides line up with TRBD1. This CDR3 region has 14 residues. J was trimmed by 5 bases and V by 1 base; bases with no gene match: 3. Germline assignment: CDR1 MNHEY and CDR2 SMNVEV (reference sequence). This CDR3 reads CASSLFQGATEAFF. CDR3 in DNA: TGTGCCAGCAGTTTATTCCAGGGGGCAACTGAAGCTTTCTTT.

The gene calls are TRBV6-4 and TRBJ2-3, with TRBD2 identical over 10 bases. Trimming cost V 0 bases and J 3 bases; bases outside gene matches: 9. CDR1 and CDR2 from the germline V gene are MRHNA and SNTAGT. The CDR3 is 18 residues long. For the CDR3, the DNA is TGTGCCAGCAGTGACTCTTGGGCTAGCGGGAGTGGGACAGATACGCAGTATTTT. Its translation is CASSDSWASGSGTDTQYF.

The chain's CDR3 is CASGSYGTGYEQYF. DNA of the CDR3: TGTGCCAGCGGTTCTTACGGGACAGGCTACGAGCAGTACTTC. This chain connects TRBV11-2 to TRBJ2-7; TRBD1 agrees at 8 bases. Germline V gene data show CDR1 as SGHAT and CDR2 as FQNNGV. This CDR3 region has 14 residues. J gave up 3 bases and V 8 bases, and 9 bases lay outside the gene matches.

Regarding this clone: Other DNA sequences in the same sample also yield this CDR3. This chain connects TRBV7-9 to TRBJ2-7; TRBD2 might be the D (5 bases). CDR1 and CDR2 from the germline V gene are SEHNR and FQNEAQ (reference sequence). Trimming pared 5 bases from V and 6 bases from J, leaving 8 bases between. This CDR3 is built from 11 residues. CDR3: CASSRGGEQYF. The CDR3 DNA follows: TGTGCCAGCAGCCGTGGAGGCGAGCAGTACTTC.

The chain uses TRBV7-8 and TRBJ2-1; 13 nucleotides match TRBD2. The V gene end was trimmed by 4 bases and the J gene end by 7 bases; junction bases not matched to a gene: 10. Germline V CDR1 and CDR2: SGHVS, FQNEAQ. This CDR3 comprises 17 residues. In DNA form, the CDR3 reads TGTGCCAGCAGCTCATCCGGGACTAGCGGGGTTGAGAATGAGCAGTTCTTC. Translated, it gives CASSSSGTSGVENEQFF.

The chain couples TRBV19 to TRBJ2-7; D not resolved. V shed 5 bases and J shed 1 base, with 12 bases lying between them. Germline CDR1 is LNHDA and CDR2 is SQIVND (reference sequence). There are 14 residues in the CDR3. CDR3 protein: CASSLYGRSYEQYF. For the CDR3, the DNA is TGTGCCAGTAGTCTCTACGGCCGATCCTACGAGCAGTACTTC. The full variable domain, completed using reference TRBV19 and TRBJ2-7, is DGGITQSPKYLFRKEGQNVTLSCEQNLNHDAMYWYRQDPGQGLRLIYYSQIVNDFQKGDIAEGYSVSREKKESFPLTVTSAQKNPTAFYLCASSLYGRSYEQYFGPGTRLTVT.

This CDR3 is CSVERDGAETSYEQYF. The CDR3 DNA reads as TGCAGCGTGGAACGGGACGGGGCAGAGACATCCTACGAGCAGTACTTC. The rearrangement joins TRBV29-1 to TRBJ2-7; D is tentatively TRBD1 or TRBD2 (5 bases each). The length of the CDR3 is 16 residues. V gave up 6 bases and J gave up 1 base, with 22 bases separating them. The germline V gene encodes CDR1 SQVTM and CDR2 ANQGSEA.

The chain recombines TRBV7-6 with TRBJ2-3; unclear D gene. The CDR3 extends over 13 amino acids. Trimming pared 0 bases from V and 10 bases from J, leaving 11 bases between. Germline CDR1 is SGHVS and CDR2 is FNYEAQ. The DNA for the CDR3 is TGTGCCAGCAGCTTAGCGCGTTATGAGCCGCAGTATTTT. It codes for CASSLARYEPQYF.

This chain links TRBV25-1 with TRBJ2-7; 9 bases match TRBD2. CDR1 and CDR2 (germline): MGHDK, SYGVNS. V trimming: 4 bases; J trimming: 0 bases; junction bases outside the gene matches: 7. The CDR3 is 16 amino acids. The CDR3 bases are TGTGCCAGCAGTGGGCTTGAGCGGGAGGTCTCCTACGAGCAGTACTTC. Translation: CASSGLEREVSYEQYF.

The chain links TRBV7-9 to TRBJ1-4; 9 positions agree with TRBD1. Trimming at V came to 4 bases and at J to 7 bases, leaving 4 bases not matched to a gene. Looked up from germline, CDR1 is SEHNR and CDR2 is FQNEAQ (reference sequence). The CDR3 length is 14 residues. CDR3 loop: CASSSGQGREKLFF. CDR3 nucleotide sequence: TGTGCCAGCAGCTCGGGACAGGGACGTGAAAAACTGTTTTTT.

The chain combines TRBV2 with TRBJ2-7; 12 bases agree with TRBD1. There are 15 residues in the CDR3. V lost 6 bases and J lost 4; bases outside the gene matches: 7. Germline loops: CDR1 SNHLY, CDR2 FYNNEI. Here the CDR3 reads CASRGTGGAFYEQYF. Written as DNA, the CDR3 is TGTGCCAGCAGGGGGACAGGGGGCGCGTTTTACGAGCAGTACTTC.

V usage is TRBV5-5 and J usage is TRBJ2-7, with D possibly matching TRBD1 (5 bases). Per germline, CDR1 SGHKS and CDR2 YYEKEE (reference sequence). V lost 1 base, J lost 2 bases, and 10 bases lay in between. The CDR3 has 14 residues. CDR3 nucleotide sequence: TGTGCCAGCAGCTTGCCGGACAATCCCTACGAGCAGTACTTC. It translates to CASSLPDNPYEQYF.

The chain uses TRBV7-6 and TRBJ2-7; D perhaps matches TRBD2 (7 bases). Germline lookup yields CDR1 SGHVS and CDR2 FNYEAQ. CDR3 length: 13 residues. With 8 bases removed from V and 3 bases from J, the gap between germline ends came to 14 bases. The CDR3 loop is CASGGGGDYEQYF. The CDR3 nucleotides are TGTGCCAGCGGCGGGGGCGGGGACTACGAGCAGTACTTC.

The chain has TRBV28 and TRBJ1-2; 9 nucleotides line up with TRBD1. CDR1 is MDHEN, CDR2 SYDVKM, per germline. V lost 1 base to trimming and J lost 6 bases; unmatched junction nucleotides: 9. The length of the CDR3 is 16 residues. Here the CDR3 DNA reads TGTGCCAGCAGTTTATCGGCCAGGACAGGGGCGGATGGCTACACCTTC. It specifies CASSLSARTGADGYTF.

Here the CDR3 DNA reads TGCGCCAGCAGCCAAGGCTCAGGGGCCTCCTACGAGCAGTACTTC. The encoded protein is CASSQGSGASYEQYF. The chain has TRBV4-3 and TRBJ2-7; tentative D call: TRBD1 (6 bases). Trimming left V 1 base short and J 0 bases short, with 10 bases between. The CDR3 extends over 15 amino acids. CDR1 is LGHNA and CDR2 is YSLEER in the germline V gene.

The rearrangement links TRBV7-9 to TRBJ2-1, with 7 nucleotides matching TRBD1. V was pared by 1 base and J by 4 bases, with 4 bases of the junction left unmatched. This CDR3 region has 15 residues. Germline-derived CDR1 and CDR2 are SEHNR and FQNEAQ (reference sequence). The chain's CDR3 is CASSLVGGNYNEQFF. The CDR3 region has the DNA TGTGCCAGCAGCTTAGTAGGGGGCAATTACAATGAGCAGTTCTTC. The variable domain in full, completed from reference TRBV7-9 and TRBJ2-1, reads DTGVSQNPRHKITKRGQNVTFRCDPISEHNRLYWYRQTLGQGPEFLTYFQNEAQLEKSRLLSDRFSAERPKGSFSTLEIQRTEQGDSAMYLCASSLVGGNYNEQFFGPGTRLTVL.

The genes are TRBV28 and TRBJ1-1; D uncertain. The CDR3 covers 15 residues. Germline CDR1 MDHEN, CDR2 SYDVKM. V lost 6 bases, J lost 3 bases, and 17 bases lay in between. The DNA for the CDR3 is TGTGCCAGCAGCCCACGGACTGGTCTGGACACTGAAGCTTTCTTT. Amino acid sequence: CASSPRTGLDTEAFF.

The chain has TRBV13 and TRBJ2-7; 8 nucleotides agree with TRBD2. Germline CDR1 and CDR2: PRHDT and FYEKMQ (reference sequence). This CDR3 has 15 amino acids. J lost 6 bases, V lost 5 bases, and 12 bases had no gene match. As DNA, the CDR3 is TGTGCCAGCAGCGATAGAACTAGCGGACAACTCGAGCAGTACTTC. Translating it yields CASSDRTSGQLEQYF.

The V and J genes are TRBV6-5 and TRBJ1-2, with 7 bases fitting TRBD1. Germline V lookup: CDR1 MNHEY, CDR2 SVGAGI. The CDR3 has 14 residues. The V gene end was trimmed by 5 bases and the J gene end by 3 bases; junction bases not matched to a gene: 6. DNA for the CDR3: TGTGCCAGCAGTACCTCGGGACAGTACTATGGCTACACCTTC. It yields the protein CASSTSGQYYGYTF.

CDR3 DNA: TGTGCCAGCAGCCTTATAAGGACTAGCGGGAGAGGGTCCTACAATGAGCAGTTCTTC. This codes for CASSLIRTSGRGSYNEQFF. This rearrangement joins TRBV7-9 to TRBJ2-1; 13 bases fit TRBD2. After removal of 5 bases from V and 1 base from J, the junction contained 11 bases not matched to a gene. Looked up from germline, CDR1 is SEHNR and CDR2 is FQNEAQ (reference sequence). This CDR3 is built from 19 residues.

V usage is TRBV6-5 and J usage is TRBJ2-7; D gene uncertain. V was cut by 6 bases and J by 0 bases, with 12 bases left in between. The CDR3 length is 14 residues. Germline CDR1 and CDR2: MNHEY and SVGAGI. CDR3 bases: TGTGCCAGCAGCCCCGATTATGGCTCCTACGAGCAGTACTTC. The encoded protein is CASSPDYGSYEQYF.

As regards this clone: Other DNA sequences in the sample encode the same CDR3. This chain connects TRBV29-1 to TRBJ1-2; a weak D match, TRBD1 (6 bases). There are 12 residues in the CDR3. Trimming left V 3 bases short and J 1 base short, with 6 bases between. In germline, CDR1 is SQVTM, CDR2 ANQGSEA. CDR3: CSVEDSNYGYTF. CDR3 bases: TGCAGCGTTGAGGACAGTAACTATGGCTACACCTTC. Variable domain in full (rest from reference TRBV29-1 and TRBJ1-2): SAVISQKPSRDICQRGTSLTIQCQVDSQVTMMFWYRQQPGQSLTLIATANQGSEATYESGFVIDKFPISRPNLTFSTLTVSNMSPEDSSIYLCSVEDSNYGYTFGSGTRLTVV.

The CDR3 here is CASSGGWGYEQYF. The CDR3 DNA is TGTGCCAGCAGCGGAGGTTGGGGCTACGAGCAGTACTTC. The chain combines TRBV6-5 with TRBJ2-7, with D perhaps matching TRBD2 (5 bases). Germline assignment: CDR1 MNHEY and CDR2 SVGAGI. The CDR3 extends over 13 amino acids. Trimming stripped 6 bases from V and 3 bases from J, with 12 bases between.

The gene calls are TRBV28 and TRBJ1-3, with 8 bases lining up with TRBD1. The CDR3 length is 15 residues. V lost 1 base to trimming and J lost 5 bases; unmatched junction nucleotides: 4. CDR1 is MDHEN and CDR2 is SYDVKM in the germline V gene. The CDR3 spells CASSLSSGGRNTIYF. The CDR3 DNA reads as TGTGCCAGCAGTTTATCGTCAGGGGGCAGAAACACCATATATTTT.

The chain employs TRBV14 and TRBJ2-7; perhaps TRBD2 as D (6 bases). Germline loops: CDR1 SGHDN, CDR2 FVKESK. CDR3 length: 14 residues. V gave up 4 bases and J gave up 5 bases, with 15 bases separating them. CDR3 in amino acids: CASSRTTVINEQYF. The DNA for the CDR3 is TGTGCCAGCAGCCGGACTACCGTTATTAACGAGCAGTACTTC. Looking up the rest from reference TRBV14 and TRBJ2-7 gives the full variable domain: EAGVTQFPSHSVIEKGQTVTLRCDPISGHDNLYWYRRVMGKEIKFLLHFVKESKQDESGMPNNRFLAERTGGTYSTLKVQPAELEDSGVYFCASSRTTVINEQYFGPGTRLTVT.